This T cell receptor (beta chain) comes out of a study of tumor-infiltrating lymphocytes in primary liver carcinoma. Out of unsorted whole blood came the blood RNA, and germline DNA was extracted as well. Production of TCR beta cDNA used 400 to 650 ng total RNA together with a constant-region primer. Three nested multiplex PCR rounds of slightly modified ARM-PCR generated TCR beta libraries. The first two PCR rounds, around 10 cycles each, used TRBV1-TRBV30 forward primers and a C-beta reverse primer. A single record per CDR3 protein comes from TCRdb applying MiXCR to the multiplex PCR reads. The sample records 310,000 or so distinct CDR3 sequences, almost 60% being singletons. The CDR3 is 11 amino acids. Germline V gene lookup returns CDR1 ENHRY and CDR2 SYGVKD. J gave up 7 bases and V 8 bases, and 2 bases lay outside the gene matches. This clonotype was seen a few times.

The TCR was taken from a woman in her 30s with primary liver carcinoma and hepatitis B virus infection. This chain uses TRBV10-3 with TRBJ2-5, with TRBD2 identical over 9 bases. Material: peripheral blood. The chain's CDR3 is CAIGREGTQYF. In DNA, the CDR3 is TGTGCCATCGGGCGGGAGGGGACCCAGTACTTC.